Described below is a single TCR beta chain sequence and its context. This record belongs to a study of blood T cell repertoires in COVID-19. Only in-frame clones appear in the TCRdb table, and some are missing; sequencing was by immunoSEQ multiplex PCR. The sample includes 350,000 to 450,000 clones, roughly 88% of them seen just once. Trimming took 3 bases from V and 1 from J, leaving 9 bases between them. The CDR3 extends over 14 amino acids. CDR1 and CDR2 from the germline V gene are SNHLY and FYNNEI. This clonotype was obtained from a woman aged 18-29 years who had been exposed to COVID-19. The sequenced sample was PBMCs or T cells enriched from blood (not recorded which). This rearrangement joins TRBV2 to TRBJ1-1; D not resolved. CDR3 in amino acids: CASSDVGRNTEAFF. The CDR3 DNA follows: TGTGCCAGCAGTGATGTTGGGAGGAACACTGAAGCTTTCTTT.